Listed here are 21 T cell receptor beta chains from one sample, sequenced in a study of blood T cells in healthy people across ages (dated by TCRdb to the mid-2010s). Library construction relied on 5' RACE. Instrument on record: Illumina HiSeq 2500. A second PCR of about 6 to 11 cycles was run with a J-beta primer mix and a sample-barcoded 5' primer. The public reads were run again by TCRdb, first through fastp at Q25 and then through MiXCR, and only productive beta chains were kept. Rows are unified per CDR3 protein, each entry keeping the most common DNA and genes. The sample table shows roughly 900,000 distinct CDR3 sequences, and about 48% are seen once. Of the sample, roughly an eighth falls within the top ten clones. The source material was blood. The receptors come from a man aged 30 to 45 in good health.

Only a few counts were recorded for this clonotype. This sequence joins TRBV6-5 and TRBJ2-3; 8 bases are shared with TRBD2. Germline V lookup: CDR1 MNHEY, CDR2 SVGAGI. This CDR3 has 15 amino acids. Germline trimming cut 6 bases from V and 6 bases from J; bases unmatched to any gene: 11. CDR3 protein: CASSFLSGGVDTQYF. Written as DNA, the CDR3 is TGTGCCAGCAGCTTTTTAAGCGGGGGAGTGGATACGCAGTATTTT.

This clonotype was counted a few times. This chain joins TRBV4-3 and TRBJ2-7, with a possible D match to TRBD2 (6 bases). CDR3 size: 15 residues. V lost 0 bases to trimming and J lost 5 bases, with 14 bases between them. Germline CDR1 reads LGHNA; CDR2 reads YSLEER. The DNA for the CDR3 is TGCGCCAGCAGCCAAGAGACGCAGGGAGGACACGAGCAGTACTTC. Its translation is CASSQETQGGHEQYF.

This clonotype was counted ten times or more. The V gene is TRBV10-3, the J gene TRBJ1-4, with D possibly being TRBD1 (6 bases). Germline V gene sequence: CDR1 ENHRY, CDR2 SYGVKD. Between the trimmed V and J ends, which lost 5 bases and 2 bases, there was a span of 15 bases. The CDR3 is 16 amino acids. CDR3 amino acids: CAISTQGRGTNEKLFF. In DNA form, the CDR3 reads TGTGCCATCAGTACACAGGGTAGGGGGACTAATGAAAAACTGTTTTTT.

The chain recombines TRBV6-6 with TRBJ2-4; D is undetermined. The last part of the DNA fits TRBJ2-7 better; the J call may be wrong. Germline CDR1 reads MNHNY; CDR2 reads SVGAGI (reference sequence). The CDR3 runs 13 residues. The CDR3 region has the DNA TGTGCCAGCAGTTTAAGGGTCTCGAACGAGCAGTACTTC. This sequence encodes CASSLRVSNEQYF.

In this sample, this clonotype turned up a few times. V usage is TRBV4-2 and J usage is TRBJ2-7, with unresolved D. The germline gives CDR1 LGHNA, CDR2 YNFKEQ. V gave up 4 bases and J gave up 0 bases, with 10 bases separating them. The CDR3 spans 14 residues. In nucleotides, the CDR3 is TGTGCCAGCAGCCGCGAATCCGCCTCCTACGAGCAGTACTTC. Translation gives CASSRESASYEQYF.

The genes are TRBV6-2 or TRBV6-3 and TRBJ1-1, with TRBD1 as a possible D gene (5 bases). The V end was cut by 2 bases, the J end by 1 base, with 8 bases between. The germline CDR1 and CDR2 sequences are MNHEY and SVGEGT. The CDR3 spans 14 residues. As DNA, the CDR3 is TGTGCCAGCAGTTACGGGGGGTGGAACACTGAAGCTTTCTTT. It yields the protein CASSYGGWNTEAFF.

CDR3: CASSQFARDFSYGYTF. In DNA form, the CDR3 reads TGTGCCAGCAGCCAATTCGCACGGGATTTCTCCTATGGCTACACCTTC. The rearrangement links TRBV3-1 to TRBJ1-2, with unresolved D. The CDR3 runs 16 residues. Germline V gives CDR1 LGHDT, CDR2 YNNKEL (reference sequence). Trimming left V 2 bases short and J 4 bases short, with 17 bases between.

Worth noting for this clonotype: A much larger clone differs by one base, so this may be a read error. V usage is TRBV7-8 and J usage is TRBJ2-7; maybe TRBD1 (5 bases). Germline V gene data show CDR1 as SGHVS and CDR2 as FQNEAQ. The CDR3 has 12 amino acids. The CDR3 region has the DNA TGTGCCGGCAGCATGACAGCCTCCGAGCAGTACTTC. Protein sequence: CAGSMTASEQYF.

This clonotype was recorded a few times. The chain carries TRBV27 and TRBJ1-1, with 8 bases aligning to TRBD1. Germline V gene sequence: CDR1 MNHEY, CDR2 SMNVEV (reference sequence). CDR3 length: 12 residues. V was pared by 5 bases and J by 9 bases, with 5 bases of the junction left unmatched. CDR3 nucleotide sequence: TGTGCCAGCAGTGACTACAGGGGGAAAGCTTTCTTT. It codes for CASSDYRGKAFF.

Note on this clonotype: Its ends do not fully match the called genes, so a read error is possible. The rearrangement links TRBV3-1 to TRBJ1-6; D gene uncertain. The CDR3 contains 13 residues. Looked up from germline, CDR1 is LGHDT and CDR2 is YNNKEL (reference sequence). CDR3 DNA sequence: TGTGCCGGCAGCCAATCTCGGGATTCACCCCTCCACTTT. It codes for CAGSQSRDSPLHF.

V is TRBV7-2 and J is TRBJ2-7; unclear D gene. Germline V lookup: CDR1 SGHTA, CDR2 FQGNSA. This CDR3 contains 13 residues. V was cut by 1 base and J by 5 bases, with 9 bases left in between. The DNA for the CDR3 is TGTGCCAGCAGCTTAGGGCCTGGGGACGAGCAGTACTTC. Translation gives CASSLGPGDEQYF.

The chain links TRBV7-9 to TRBJ2-1; TRBD1 is a possible D gene (6 bases). The germline CDR1 and CDR2 sequences are SEHNR and FQNEAQ (reference sequence). This CDR3 spans 15 amino acids. Trimming cost V 5 bases and J 6 bases, with 17 bases left between them. In nucleotides, the CDR3 is TGTGCCAGCAGCCCAAGAGCCAACAGGGTCAATGAGCAGTTCTTC. Amino acids: CASSPRANRVNEQFF.

This clonotype has only one observation. It may be a read error: a sequence one base away is much more abundant. This chain connects TRBV7-2 to TRBJ2-3, with D unclear. The CDR3 contains 13 residues. Germline CDR1 and CDR2: SGHTA and FQGNSA. The CDR3 region is CASGLTQYDTQYF. CDR3 bases: TGTGCCAGCGGCTTGACCCAATACGATACGCAGTATTTT.

The chain links TRBV24-1 to TRBJ1-2, with 7 bases fitting TRBD1. Germline CDR1 and CDR2: KGHDR and SFDVKD. This CDR3 has 15 residues. Trimming cost V 4 bases and J 4 bases; bases outside gene matches: 8. In DNA form, the CDR3 reads TGTGCCACCAGTGAGGGGACAGCATCTCTCTATGGCTACACCTTC. Its protein product is CATSEGTASLYGYTF.

This chain joins TRBV29-1 and TRBJ2-7, with D perhaps matching TRBD2 (5 bases). Per the germline V gene, CDR1 is SQVTM and CDR2 is ANQGSEA. Trimming removed 7 bases at V and 0 bases at J, with 16 bases between. CDR3 length equals 14 residues. CDR3 DNA sequence: TGCAGCGCCCGAGGGCCGACCTTCTCCTACGAGCAGTACTTC. Amino acid sequence: CSARGPTFSYEQYF.

This clonotype was observed a few times. The rearrangement uses TRBV6-5 and TRBJ1-2; D gene uncertain. CDR3 length equals 15 residues. V lost 5 bases, J lost 8 bases, and 21 bases lay in between. Germline V gives CDR1 MNHEY, CDR2 SVGAGI. The CDR3 DNA reads TGTGCCAGCAGTGGCTCTCGACGGAATCGGCAAGGCTACACCTTC. This encodes CASSGSRRNRQGYTF.

This clonotype has a single count. The chain combines TRBV4-1 with TRBJ2-1; possibly TRBD1 or TRBD2 for D (6 bases each). CDR1 is MGHRA and CDR2 is YSYEKL in the germline V gene. V was clipped by 4 bases and J by 5 bases, with 15 bases between them. The CDR3 length is 15 residues. CDR3 protein: CASSLSGGPDNEQFF. The CDR3 DNA sequence: TGCGCCAGCAGCCTAAGTGGGGGGCCCGACAATGAGCAGTTCTTC.

This sequence joins TRBV28 and TRBJ2-1; 9 nucleotides match TRBD2. Trimming at V came to 7 bases and at J to 5 bases, leaving 6 bases not matched to a gene. Germline CDR1 reads MDHEN; CDR2 reads SYDVKM. The CDR3 is 14 amino acids. CDR3 loop: CASNLAGPHNEQFF. The CDR3 bases are TGTGCCAGCAATCTAGCGGGACCTCACAATGAGCAGTTCTTC.

This clonotype was picked up a small number of times. The chain employs TRBV11-2 and TRBJ2-7; 8 bases are shared with TRBD1. CDR3 length: 14 amino acids. The germline gives CDR1 SGHAT, CDR2 FQNNGV. The J segment lost 3 bases and the V segment lost 4 bases, leaving 5 bases of the junction unmatched. CDR3 sequence (DNA): TGTGCCAGCAGCTCTACGGACAGGGTCTACGAGCAGTACTTC. As protein: CASSSTDRVYEQYF.

The J gene is TRBJ2-7, the V gene TRBV30; the match to TRBD1 covers 7 bases. Germline-derived CDR1 and CDR2 are GTSNPN and SVGIG (reference sequence). V lost 4 bases to trimming and J lost 4 bases; unmatched junction nucleotides: 7. The CDR3 runs 13 residues. CDR3: CAWNRQGGYEQYF. CDR3 nucleotide sequence: TGTGCCTGGAATAGACAGGGCGGTTACGAGCAGTACTTC.

The rearrangement joins TRBV4-1 to TRBJ1-4; a weak D match, TRBD1 (6 bases). From germline, CDR1 is MGHRA and CDR2 YSYEKL. This CDR3 region has 15 residues. The germline V and J ends were trimmed by 3 bases and 0 bases, with 8 bases remaining between them. The CDR3, as DNA: TGCGCCAGCAGCCACCCAGGGGCAACTAATGAAAAACTGTTTTTT. Translation: CASSHPGATNEKLFF.